Sequencing of this T cell receptor beta chain was carried out in a study of T cells in Graves' hyperthyroidism and ophthalmopathy. Regions amplified from RNA transcripts were the TCR beta CDR3 regions. Initially, a first-round RT-PCR of the TCR CDR3 employed the HTBI primer set. TCRdb called the multiplex PCR reads again in MiXCR, with one record for every CDR3 protein. The table includes 600,000 to 900,000 distinct CDR3 sequences, about 16% detected once. This clonotype was seen repeatedly, ten times or more. The CDR3 loop spans 15 amino acids. CDR1 is MNHEY and CDR2 is SVGAGI in the germline V gene. Trimming removed 0 bases from V and 3 bases from J, with 11 bases in between. Those with hyperthyroidism were 18 to 65 years old, newly diagnosed, and ill for under 2 months. Fresh peripheral blood, about 10 ml of it, supplied the PBMCs.

Sequenced input: blood. The receptor's source is a man younger than 35 with Graves' hyperthyroidism. V usage is TRBV6-5 and J usage is TRBJ2-5; possibly TRBD1 for D (7 bases). The CDR3 reads CASSYSRGEKETQYF. The DNA for the CDR3 is TGTGCCAGCAGTTACTCCAGGGGGGAGAAAGAGACCCAGTACTTC.